The 5 T cell receptor beta chains below were found in one sample sequenced in a study of blood T cell repertoires in COVID-19. Libraries were prepared by immunoSEQ multiplex PCR; TCRdb keeps only in-frame clonotypes and omits some of them. Of about 160,000 clones detected, around 82% appear once; the ten largest clones hold around 7%. Sequencing was done on a sample of peripheral blood. These receptors came from a woman aged 40 to 49 with COVID-19, enrolled during active disease.

The V call is TRBV4-1, the J call TRBJ1-2; 7 nucleotides align to TRBD1. The germline V gene encodes CDR1 MGHRA and CDR2 YSYEKL. With 1 base clipped from V and 4 bases from J, the junction kept 6 bases outside the gene matches. This CDR3 is built from 15 residues. The CDR3 DNA reads as TGCGCCAGCAGCCAAGGGACAGGTGTCTCCTATGGCTACACCTTC. It translates to CASSQGTGVSYGYTF.

V gene TRBV5-8 combines with J gene TRBJ2-5, with TRBD1 matching 11 bases. The V segment lost 3 bases and the J segment 5 bases; nucleotides outside the gene matches: 6. From germline, CDR1 is SGHTS and CDR2 YDEGEE. This CDR3 comprises 15 residues. The CDR3 sequence is CASSSRTGGMETQYF. The CDR3, as DNA: TGTGCCAGCAGCTCGAGGACAGGGGGCATGGAGACCCAGTACTTC.

This clone was seen a single time. The chain joins TRBV7-3 to TRBJ2-2; tentatively, D is TRBD1 (5 bases). There are 13 residues in the CDR3. V dropped 5 bases and J dropped 5 bases, with 9 bases sitting between them. The germline CDR1 and CDR2 sequences are SGHTA and FQGTGA. CDR3 amino acids: CASSPQGTGELFF. The CDR3 DNA sequence: TGTGCCAGCAGCCCCCAGGGAACCGGGGAGCTGTTTTTT.

CDR3 in amino acids: CASTQHAEVGEQYF. The CDR3 nucleotides are TGTGCCAGCACCCAACACGCTGAAGTTGGCGAGCAGTACTTC. The V gene is TRBV28, the J gene TRBJ2-7; D unclear. The V end lost 7 bases, the J end lost 6 bases, and 19 bases lay between the germline ends. Germline CDR1 is MDHEN and CDR2 is SYDVKM. This CDR3 spans 14 amino acids.

The rearrangement links TRBV11-2 to TRBJ2-7; no clear D gene. Trimming took 3 bases from V and 3 from J, leaving 3 bases between them. Germline V gives CDR1 SGHAT, CDR2 FQNNGV. The CDR3 has 11 residues. The CDR3 spells CASSFHYEQYF. CDR3 nucleotides: TGTGCCAGCAGCTTCCACTACGAGCAGTACTTC. Drawing the rest from reference TRBV11-2 and TRBJ2-7, the complete variable domain is EAGVAQSPRYKIIEKRQSVAFWCNPISGHATLYWYQQILGQGPKLLIQFQNNGVVDDSQLPKDRFSAERLKGVDSTLKIQPAKLEDSAVYLCASSFHYEQYFGPGTRLTVT.